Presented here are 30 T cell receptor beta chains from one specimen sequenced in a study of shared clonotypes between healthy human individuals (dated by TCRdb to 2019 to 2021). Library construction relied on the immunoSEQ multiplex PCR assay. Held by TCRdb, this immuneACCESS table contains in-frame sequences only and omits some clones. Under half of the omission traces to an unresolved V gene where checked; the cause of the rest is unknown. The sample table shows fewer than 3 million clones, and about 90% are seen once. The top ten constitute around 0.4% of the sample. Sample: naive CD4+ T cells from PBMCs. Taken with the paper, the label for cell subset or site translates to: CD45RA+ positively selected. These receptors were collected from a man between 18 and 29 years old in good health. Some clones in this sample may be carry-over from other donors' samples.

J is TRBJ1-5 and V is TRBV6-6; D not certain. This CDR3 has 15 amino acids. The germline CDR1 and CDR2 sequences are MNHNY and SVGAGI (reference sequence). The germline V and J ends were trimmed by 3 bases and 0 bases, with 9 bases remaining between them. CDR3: CASSYGRDSNQPQHF. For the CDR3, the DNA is TGTGCCAGCAGTTATGGTAGGGATAGCAATCAGCCCCAGCATTTT.

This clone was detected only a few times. The CDR3 DNA follows: TGTGCCTGGAGTGTAGTCGCTGAAGCTTTCTTT. Amino acid sequence: CAWSVVAEAFF. The rearrangement joins TRBV30 to TRBJ1-1; D gene uncertain. The V end was cut by 0 bases, the J end by 6 bases, with 5 bases between. Germline lookup yields CDR1 GTSNPN and CDR2 SVGIG (reference sequence). The CDR3 has 11 residues.

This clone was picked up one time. DNA for the CDR3: TGTGCCATCCTTCCGGGGCCTCACGGGGGTGGCTACACCTTC. Amino acids: CAILPGPHGGGYTF. This rearrangement joins TRBV28 to TRBJ1-2; D might be TRBD1 (5 bases). Per the germline V gene, CDR1 is MDHEN and CDR2 is SYDVKM. The CDR3 has 14 amino acids. Trimming left V 10 bases short and J 7 bases short, with 22 bases between.

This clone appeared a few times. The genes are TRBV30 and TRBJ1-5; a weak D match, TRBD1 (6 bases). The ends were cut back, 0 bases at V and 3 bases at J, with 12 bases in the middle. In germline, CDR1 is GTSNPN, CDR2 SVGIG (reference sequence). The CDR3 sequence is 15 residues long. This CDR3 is CAWSVHGQLNQPQHF. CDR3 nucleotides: TGTGCCTGGAGTGTACATGGACAGCTCAATCAGCCCCAGCATTTT.

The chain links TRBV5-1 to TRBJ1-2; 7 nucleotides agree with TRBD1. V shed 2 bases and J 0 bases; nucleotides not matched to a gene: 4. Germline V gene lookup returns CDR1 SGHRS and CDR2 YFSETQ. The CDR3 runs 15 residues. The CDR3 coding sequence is TGCGCCAGCAGCTTACAGGGGCTGCCTAACTATGGCTACACCTTC. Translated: CASSLQGLPNYGYTF.

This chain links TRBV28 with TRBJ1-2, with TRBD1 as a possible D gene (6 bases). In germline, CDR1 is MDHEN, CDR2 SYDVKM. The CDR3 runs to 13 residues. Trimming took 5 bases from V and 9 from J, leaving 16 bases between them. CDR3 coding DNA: TGTGCCAGCAGTGGGCCCTCAGGGGCACGCTACACCTTC. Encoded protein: CASSGPSGARYTF.

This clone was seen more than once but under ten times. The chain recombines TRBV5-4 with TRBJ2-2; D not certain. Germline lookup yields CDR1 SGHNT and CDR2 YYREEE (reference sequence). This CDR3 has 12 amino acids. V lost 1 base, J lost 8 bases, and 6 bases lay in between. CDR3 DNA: TGTGCCAGCAGCTTGAATAGGGGGGAGCTGTTTTTT. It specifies CASSLNRGELFF. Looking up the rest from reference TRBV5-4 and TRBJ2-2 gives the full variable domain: ETGVTQSPTHLIKTRGQQVTLRCSSQSGHNTVSWYQQALGQGPQFIFQYYREEENGRGNFPPRFSGLQFPNYSSELNVNALELDDSALYLCASSLNRGELFFGEGSRLTVL.

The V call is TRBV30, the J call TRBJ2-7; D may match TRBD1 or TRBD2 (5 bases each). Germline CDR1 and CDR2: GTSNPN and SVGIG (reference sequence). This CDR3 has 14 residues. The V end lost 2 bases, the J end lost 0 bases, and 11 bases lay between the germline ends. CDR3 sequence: CAWSRGTLSYEQYF. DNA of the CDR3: TGTGCCTGGAGTCGGGGCACCCTCTCCTACGAGCAGTACTTC.

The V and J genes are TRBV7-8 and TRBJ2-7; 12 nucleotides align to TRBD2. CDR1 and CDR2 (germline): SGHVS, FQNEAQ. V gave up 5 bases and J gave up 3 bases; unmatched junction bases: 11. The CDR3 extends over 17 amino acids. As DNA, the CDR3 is TGTGCCAGCAGCCCGTCCCAACTAGCGGGAGGCAACTACGAGCAGTACTTC. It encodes CASSPSQLAGGNYEQYF.

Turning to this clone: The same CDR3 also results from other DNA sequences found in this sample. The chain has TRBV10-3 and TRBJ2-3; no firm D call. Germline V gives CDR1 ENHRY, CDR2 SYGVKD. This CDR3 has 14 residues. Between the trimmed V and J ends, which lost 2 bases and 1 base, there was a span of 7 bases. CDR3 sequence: CAISESSGTDTQYF. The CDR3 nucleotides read TGTGCCATCAGTGAGAGTAGTGGCACAGATACGCAGTATTTT.

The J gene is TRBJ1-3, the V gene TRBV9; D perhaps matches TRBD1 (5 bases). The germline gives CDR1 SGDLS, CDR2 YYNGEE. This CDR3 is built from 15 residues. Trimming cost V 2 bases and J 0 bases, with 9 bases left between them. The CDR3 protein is CASSVLGVSGNTIYF. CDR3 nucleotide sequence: TGTGCCAGCAGCGTTTTAGGGGTCTCTGGAAACACCATATATTTT. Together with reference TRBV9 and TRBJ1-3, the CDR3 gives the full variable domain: DSGVTQTPKHLITATGQRVTLRCSPRSGDLSVYWYQQSLDQGLQFLIQYYNGEERAKGNILERFSAQQFPDLHSELNLSSLELGDSALYFCASSVLGVSGNTIYFGEGSWLTVV.

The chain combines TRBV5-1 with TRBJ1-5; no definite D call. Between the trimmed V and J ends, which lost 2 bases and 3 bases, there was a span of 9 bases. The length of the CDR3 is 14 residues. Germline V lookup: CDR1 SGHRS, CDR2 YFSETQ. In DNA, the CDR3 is TGCGCCAGCAGCTTAGGAAGAGACAATCAGCCCCAGCATTTT. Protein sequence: CASSLGRDNQPQHF.

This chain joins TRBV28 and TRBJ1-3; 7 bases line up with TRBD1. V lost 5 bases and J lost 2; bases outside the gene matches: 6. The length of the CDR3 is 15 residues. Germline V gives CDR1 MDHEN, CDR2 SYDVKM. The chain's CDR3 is CASSLDTGAGNTIYF. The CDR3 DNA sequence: TGTGCCAGCAGTCTAGACACAGGGGCTGGAAACACCATATATTTT.

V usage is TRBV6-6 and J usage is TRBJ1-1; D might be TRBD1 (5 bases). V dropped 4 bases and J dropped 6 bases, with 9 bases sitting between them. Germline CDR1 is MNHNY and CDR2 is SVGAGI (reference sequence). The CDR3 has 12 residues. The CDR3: CASSSGGAEAFF. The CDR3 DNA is TGTGCCAGCAGTTCCGGGGGGGCTGAAGCTTTCTTT.

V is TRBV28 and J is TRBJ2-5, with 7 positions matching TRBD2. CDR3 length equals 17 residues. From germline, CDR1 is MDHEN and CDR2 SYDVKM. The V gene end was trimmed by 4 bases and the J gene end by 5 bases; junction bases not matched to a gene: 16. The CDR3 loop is CASSSTVGRGYRETQYF. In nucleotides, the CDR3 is TGTGCCAGCAGTTCCACTGTCGGGCGGGGGTATCGGGAGACCCAGTACTTC.

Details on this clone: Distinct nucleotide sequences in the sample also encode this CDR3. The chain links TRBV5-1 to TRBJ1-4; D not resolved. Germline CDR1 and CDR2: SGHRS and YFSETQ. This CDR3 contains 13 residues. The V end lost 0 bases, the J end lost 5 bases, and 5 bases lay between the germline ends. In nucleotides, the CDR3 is TGCGCCAGCAGCTTGGTCGCAAATGAAAAACTGTTTTTT. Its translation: CASSLVANEKLFF.

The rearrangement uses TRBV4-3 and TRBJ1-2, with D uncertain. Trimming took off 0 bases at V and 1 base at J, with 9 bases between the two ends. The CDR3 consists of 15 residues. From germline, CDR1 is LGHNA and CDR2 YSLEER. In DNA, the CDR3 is TGCGCCAGCAGCCAAGAATACAGCTTTAACTATGGCTACACCTTC. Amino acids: CASSQEYSFNYGYTF.

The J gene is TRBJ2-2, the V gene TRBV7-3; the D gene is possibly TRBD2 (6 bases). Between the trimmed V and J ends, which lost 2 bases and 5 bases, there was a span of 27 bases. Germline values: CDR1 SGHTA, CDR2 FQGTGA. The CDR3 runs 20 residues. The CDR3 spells CASSLSSGSLLRGRTGELFF. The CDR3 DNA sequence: TGTGCCAGCAGCTTATCCTCGGGATCTTTGCTACGAGGGAGGACCGGGGAGCTGTTTTTT.

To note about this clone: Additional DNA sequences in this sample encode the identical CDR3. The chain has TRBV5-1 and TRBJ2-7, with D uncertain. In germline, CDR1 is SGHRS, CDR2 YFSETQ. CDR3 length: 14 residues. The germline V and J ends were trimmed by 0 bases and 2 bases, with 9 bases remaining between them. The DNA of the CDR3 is TGCGCCAGCAGCTTGGTCGTCAGTACCTACGAGCAGTACTTC. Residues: CASSLVVSTYEQYF. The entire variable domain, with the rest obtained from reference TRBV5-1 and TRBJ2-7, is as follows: KAGVTQTPRYLIKTRGQQVTLSCSPISGHRSVSWYQQTPGQGLQFLFEYFSETQRNKGNFPGRFSGRQFSNSRSEMNVSTLELGDSALYLCASSLVVSTYEQYFGPGTRLTVT.

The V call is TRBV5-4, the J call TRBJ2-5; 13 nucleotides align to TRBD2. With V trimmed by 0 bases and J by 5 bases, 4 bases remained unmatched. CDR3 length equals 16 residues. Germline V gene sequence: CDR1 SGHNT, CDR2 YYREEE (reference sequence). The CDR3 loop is CASSLGTSGSAETQYF. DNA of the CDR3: TGTGCCAGCAGCTTGGGGACTAGCGGGAGTGCCGAGACCCAGTACTTC.

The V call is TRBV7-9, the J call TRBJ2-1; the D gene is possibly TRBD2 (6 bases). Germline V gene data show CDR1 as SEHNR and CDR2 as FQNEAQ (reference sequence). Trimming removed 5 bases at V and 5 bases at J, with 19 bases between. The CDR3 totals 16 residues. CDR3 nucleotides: TGTGCCAGCAGCGTAAGGACTACACCTCTAGACAATGAGCAGTTCTTC. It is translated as CASSVRTTPLDNEQFF.

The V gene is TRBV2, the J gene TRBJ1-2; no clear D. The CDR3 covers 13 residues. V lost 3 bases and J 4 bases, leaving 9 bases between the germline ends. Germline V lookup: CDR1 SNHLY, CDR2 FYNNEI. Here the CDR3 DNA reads TGTGCCAGCAGTGAGGACGTTGGCTATGGCTACACCTTC. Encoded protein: CASSEDVGYGYTF. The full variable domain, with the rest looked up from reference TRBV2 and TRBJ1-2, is EPEVTQTPSHQVTQMGQEVILRCVPISNHLYFYWYRQILGQKVEFLVSFYNNEISEKSEIFDDQFSVERPDGSNFTLKIRSTKLEDSAMYFCASSEDVGYGYTFGSGTRLTVV.

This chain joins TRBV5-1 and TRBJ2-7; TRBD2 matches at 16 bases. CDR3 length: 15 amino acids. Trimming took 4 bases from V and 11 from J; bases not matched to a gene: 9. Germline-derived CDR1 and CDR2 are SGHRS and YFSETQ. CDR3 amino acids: CASSPGLAGGGTEYF. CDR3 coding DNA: TGCGCCAGCAGCCCGGGACTAGCGGGAGGGGGGACGGAGTACTTC.

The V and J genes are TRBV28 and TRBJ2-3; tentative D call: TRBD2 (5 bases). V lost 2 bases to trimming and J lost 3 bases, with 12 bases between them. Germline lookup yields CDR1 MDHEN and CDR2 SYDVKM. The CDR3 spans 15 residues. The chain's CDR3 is CASSLPDYPTDTQYF. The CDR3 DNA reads TGTGCCAGCAGTTTACCCGACTACCCTACAGATACGCAGTATTTT.

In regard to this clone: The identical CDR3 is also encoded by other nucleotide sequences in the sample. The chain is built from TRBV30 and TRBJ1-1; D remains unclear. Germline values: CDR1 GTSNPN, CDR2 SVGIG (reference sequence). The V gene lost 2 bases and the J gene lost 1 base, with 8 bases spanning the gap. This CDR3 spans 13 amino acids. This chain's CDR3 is CAWSPSPNTEAFF. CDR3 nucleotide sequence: TGTGCCTGGAGTCCCTCCCCGAACACTGAAGCTTTCTTT.

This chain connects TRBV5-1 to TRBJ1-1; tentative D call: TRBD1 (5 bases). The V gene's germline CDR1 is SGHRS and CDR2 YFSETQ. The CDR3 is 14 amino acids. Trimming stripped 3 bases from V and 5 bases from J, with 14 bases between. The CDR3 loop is CASSSPLGGTEAFF. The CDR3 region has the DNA TGCGCCAGCAGCTCCCCACTGGGGGGAACTGAAGCTTTCTTT. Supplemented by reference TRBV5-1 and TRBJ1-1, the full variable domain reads KAGVTQTPRYLIKTRGQQVTLSCSPISGHRSVSWYQQTPGQGLQFLFEYFSETQRNKGNFPGRFSGRQFSNSRSEMNVSTLELGDSALYLCASSSPLGGTEAFFGQGTRLTVV.

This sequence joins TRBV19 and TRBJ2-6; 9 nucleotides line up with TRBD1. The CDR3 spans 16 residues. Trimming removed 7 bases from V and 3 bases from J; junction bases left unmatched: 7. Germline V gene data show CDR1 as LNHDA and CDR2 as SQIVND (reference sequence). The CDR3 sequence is CASNPGQGNGANVLTF. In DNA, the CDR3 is TGTGCCAGTAATCCGGGACAGGGAAATGGGGCCAACGTCCTGACTTTC. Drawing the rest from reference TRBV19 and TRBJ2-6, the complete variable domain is DGGITQSPKYLFRKEGQNVTLSCEQNLNHDAMYWYRQDPGQGLRLIYYSQIVNDFQKGDIAEGYSVSREKKESFPLTVTSAQKNPTAFYLCASNPGQGNGANVLTFGAGSRLTVL.

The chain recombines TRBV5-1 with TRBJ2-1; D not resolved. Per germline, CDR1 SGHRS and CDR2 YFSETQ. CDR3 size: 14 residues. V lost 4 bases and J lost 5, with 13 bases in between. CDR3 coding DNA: TGCGCCAGCAGCCCTTGGGTTATAAACAATGAGCAGTTCTTC. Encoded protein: CASSPWVINNEQFF. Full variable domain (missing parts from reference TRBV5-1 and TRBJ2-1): KAGVTQTPRYLIKTRGQQVTLSCSPISGHRSVSWYQQTPGQGLQFLFEYFSETQRNKGNFPGRFSGRQFSNSRSEMNVSTLELGDSALYLCASSPWVINNEQFFGPGTRLTVL.

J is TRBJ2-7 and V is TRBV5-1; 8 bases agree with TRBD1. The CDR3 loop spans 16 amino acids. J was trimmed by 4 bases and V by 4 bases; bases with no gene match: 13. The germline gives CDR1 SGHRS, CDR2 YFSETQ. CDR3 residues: CASSSGTGGVGYEQYF. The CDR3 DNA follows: TGCGCCAGCAGCAGTGGGACAGGTGGGGTGGGGTACGAGCAGTACTTC.

The CDR3 sequence is CATSRGGGSGYEQFF. CDR3 nucleotide sequence: TGTGCCACCAGCAGAGGGGGAGGGAGCGGGTATGAGCAGTTCTTC. The chain employs TRBV15 and TRBJ2-1; TRBD2 agrees at 7 bases. The CDR3 has 15 residues. Per germline, CDR1 LNHNV and CDR2 YYDKDF (reference sequence). Trimming at V came to 1 base and at J to 8 bases, leaving 8 bases not matched to a gene.